This TCR beta chain was sequenced in a study of spatial heterogeneity in lung cancer. This clonotype was seen many times. A junction boundary mismatches the germline segment, possibly from a read error. The CDR3 is 13 amino acids. Germline loops: CDR1 DFQATT, CDR2 SNEGSKA (reference sequence). MiXCR, applied by TCRdb to the 5' RACE reads, yields one record per CDR3 protein. The data contain around 2,400 distinct CDR3 sequences, less than 2% of them singletons. Noted time point: sample taken at primary tumor resection. Whole RNA was taken from tumor, nontumor lung or frozen PBMC; it was then sequenced unsorted.

V is TRBV20-1 and J is TRBJ1-2; TRBD1 matches at 7 bases. The input for sequencing was normal lung tissue next to the tumor, taken at surgery. The sequence was collected from a male donor with early-stage non-small cell lung cancer. The CDR3 DNA reads as TGCAGTGTCCCTCCGGGACAGAACTATGGCGACACCTTC. Amino acids: CSVPPGQNYGDTF.